These T cell receptor beta chains were read from a single sample in a study of blood T cell repertoires in COVID-19. This table comes from immunoSEQ multiplex PCR, and its TCRdb copy is limited to in-frame clones, with some not included. This sample has about 43,000 clones, with about 88% found just once. The specimen was peripheral blood. These receptors were obtained from a human donor in a cohort sampled during active COVID-19. CDR3s include the opening cysteine and the closing phenylalanine or tryptophan. D genes are given only for firm matches. Only some rows state a clone size, as once, few, many or a class for expanded clones.

d_call	v_call	j_call	clone_size	cdr3_aa	cdr3_nt
TRBD1	TRBV18	TRBJ1-1	few	CASSPGTGGTEAFF	TGTGCCAGCTCACCCGGGACAGGAGGGACTGAAGCTTTCTTT
TRBD1	TRBV4-1	TRBJ1-4	.	CASRTGNEKLFF	TGCGCCAGCCGGACAGGAAATGAAAAACTGTTTTTT
.	TRBV7-2	TRBJ1-2	.	CASSPGGTSRLGGYTF	TGTGCCAGCAGCCCAGGAGGCACCTCACGACTGGGTGGCTACACCTTC
.	TRBV28	TRBJ2-7	.	CASSYTLYEQYF	TGTGCCAGCAGTTACACCCTCTACGAGCAGTACTTC
TRBD2	TRBV2	TRBJ2-2	few	CASSPFSGGSYTGELFF	TGTGCCAGCAGCCCCTTCTCTGGCGGGAGTTATACCGGGGAGCTGTTTTTT
.	TRBV18	TRBJ2-4	.	CASSPPLIAKNIQYF	TGTGCCAGCTCACCACCTTTAATAGCCAAAAACATTCAGTACTTC
.	TRBV3-1/TRBV3-2	TRBJ2-1	once	CASSQEIVLSSYNEQFF	TGTGCCAGCAGCCAAGAAATAGTTCTTAGCTCCTACAATGAGCAGTTCTTC
.	TRBV11-1	TRBJ2-5	.	CASSSGLQETQYF	TGTGCCAGCAGCTCGGGACTCCAAGAGACCCAGTACTTC
.	TRBV10-3	TRBJ1-1	.	CQSSGSTLNTEAFF	TGTCAGTCCTCTGGCAGTACCTTGAACACTGAAGCTTTCTTT
TRBD1	TRBV30	TRBJ1-3	.	CAWSGGGNTIYF	TGTGCCTGGAGTGGAGGGGGCAACACCATATATTTT
.	TRBV30	TRBJ2-7	.	CASQQGWAYEQYF	TGTGCCTCTCAACAGGGTTGGGCCTACGAGCAGTACTTC
TRBD2	TRBV11-2	TRBJ2-1	.	CASSIQLAPYNEQFF	TGTGCCAGCAGCATCCAACTAGCGCCATACAATGAGCAGTTCTTC
TRBD1	TRBV25-1	TRBJ1-1	.	CASRRGQMNTEAFF	TGTGCCAGCAGGAGGGGACAGATGAACACTGAAGCTTTCTTT
.	TRBV29-1	TRBJ2-7	.	CSVEDLREQYF	TGCAGCGTTGAAGATCTTCGTGAGCAGTACTTC
TRBD2	TRBV27	TRBJ2-7	.	CASSLWPSGTGEQYF	TGTGCCAGCAGTTTATGGCCTAGCGGGACTGGTGAGCAGTACTTC
TRBD1	TRBV19	TRBJ1-2	.	CASSKDRGRTGAAANYGYTF	TGTGCCAGTAGTAAGGACAGGGGGCGAACGGGCGCAGCGGCCAACTATGGCTACACCTTC
TRBD2	TRBV11-3	TRBJ2-1	once	CASSFAGGGEQFF	TGTGCCAGCAGCTTTGCGGGAGGTGGTGAGCAGTTCTTC
TRBD1	TRBV24-1	TRBJ1-1	.	CAIRDRNTEAFF	TGTGCCATCCGGGACAGAAACACTGAAGCTTTCTTT
TRBD2	TRBV11-3	TRBJ2-3	.	CASSLRLAGATDTQYF	TGTGCCAGCAGCTTGCGTCTAGCGGGAGCCACAGATACGCAGTATTTT
.	TRBV29-1	TRBJ1-2	.	CSVELRLDPYGYTF	TGCAGCGTTGAACTCAGGCTTGATCCATATGGCTACACCTTC
.	TRBV2	TRBJ2-5	few	CASRDRAGQETQYF	TGTGCCAGCAGAGATCGGGCGGGGCAAGAGACCCAGTACTTC
TRBD1	TRBV30	TRBJ2-7	.	CAWGTGILREQYF	TGTGCCTGGGGGACAGGGATCCTCCGCGAGCAGTACTTC
.	TRBV3-1/TRBV3-2	TRBJ2-5	.	CASSQIQGPPKTQYF	TGTGCCAGCAGCCAAATTCAGGGGCCGCCCAAGACCCAGTACTTC
.	TRBV5-1	TRBJ1-3	.	CASSSSSGNTIYF	TGCGCCAGCAGCTCATCCTCTGGAAACACCATATATTTT
.	TRBV28	TRBJ1-2	.	CASSITGTDPNYGYTF	TGTGCCAGCAGTATCACAGGGACGGACCCTAACTATGGCTACACCTTC
TRBD1	TRBV11-3	TRBJ2-1	.	CASSLGQGTYNEQFF	TGTGCCAGCAGCTTAGGACAGGGGACGTACAATGAGCAGTTCTTC
.	TRBV4-1	TRBJ1-2	.	CASSPGELISRLPGGYTF	TGCGCCAGCAGCCCAGGCGAACTTATCTCCAGGCTACCGGGAGGCTACACCTTC
TRBD1	TRBV30	TRBJ2-7	few	CAWSTGTGDDEQYF	TGTGCCTGGAGTACCGGGACAGGGGACGACGAGCAGTACTTC
TRBD1	TRBV27	TRBJ1-2	.	CASTPTGATNYGYTF	TGTGCCAGCACACCGACAGGGGCAACTAACTATGGCTACACCTTC
TRBD2	TRBV5-1	TRBJ2-7	.	CASSTNPGGGLSYEQYF	TGCGCCAGCAGCACCAACCCGGGGGGGGGCTTATCCTACGAGCAGTACTTC
.	TRBV28	TRBJ1-5	.	CASSLAPGAGQPQHF	TGTGCCAGCAGTCTCGCCCCAGGGGCTGGTCAGCCCCAGCATTTT
.	TRBV5-1	TRBJ1-1	.	CASRGELGAFF	TGCGCCAGCAGGGGAGAACTTGGGGCTTTCTTT
.	TRBV11-2	TRBJ2-7	.	CASSQIQGEQYF	TGTGCCAGCAGTCAAATCCAGGGAGAGCAGTACTTC
.	TRBV7-2	TRBJ2-5	.	CASSPLAHGYF	TGTGCCAGCAGCCCCCTAGCTCATGGGTACTTC
TRBD2	TRBV14	TRBJ2-2	.	CASSQGTSGSSGGELFF	TGTGCCAGCAGCCAAGGAACTAGCGGGAGTAGCGGCGGGGAGCTGTTTTTT
.	TRBV7-8	TRBJ1-1	.	CASSLLWWGGTEAFF	TGTGCCAGCAGCTTACTGTGGTGGGGGGGGACTGAAGCTTTCTTT
.	TRBV19	TRBJ1-1	.	CASRGGVVARAFF	TGTGCCAGTAGAGGGGGGGTTGTGGCTCGAGCTTTCTTT
.	TRBV20-1	TRBJ2-7	.	CSASNLSSYEQYF	TGCAGTGCTAGTAACCTAAGCTCCTACGAGCAGTACTTC
.	TRBV7-9	TRBJ2-7	.	CASSSRVVQKPYEQYF	TGTGCCAGCAGCTCACGCGTCGTACAGAAACCCTACGAGCAGTACTTC
TRBD2	TRBV27	TRBJ2-7	.	CASSLSREVREQYF	TGTGCCAGCAGTTTATCGCGGGAGGTCCGTGAGCAGTACTTC
.	TRBV28	TRBJ2-5	.	CASSTPGRQWETQYF	TGTGCCAGCAGTACCCCTGGGAGGCAATGGGAGACCCAGTACTTC
TRBD2	TRBV5-1	TRBJ2-2	.	CASSLAGLAGVSTGELFF	TGCGCCAGCAGCTTGGCCGGACTAGCGGGAGTCAGCACCGGGGAGCTGTTTTTT
.	TRBV11-2	TRBJ2-3	.	CASSRRLASARPSTDTQYF	TGTGCCAGCAGCCGACGTCTAGCGTCCGCCCGACCTAGCACAGATACGCAGTATTTT
.	TRBV3-1/TRBV3-2	TRBJ1-3	.	CASSQVSNGRGAFGNTIYF	TGTGCCAGCAGCCAAGTCTCGAATGGTCGGGGGGCTTTTGGAAACACCATATATTTT
TRBD1	TRBV19	TRBJ2-2	.	CASSSGQEPGELFF	TGTGCCAGTAGTTCGGGACAGGAGCCGGGGGAGCTGTTTTTT
.	TRBV7-7	TRBJ2-7	.	CASSLHQGPAYEQYF	TGTGCCAGCAGCTTACATCAGGGGCCAGCCTACGAGCAGTACTTC
TRBD1	TRBV9	TRBJ1-4	.	CASSPRTGINEKLFF	TGTGCCAGCAGCCCCCGGACAGGAATAAATGAAAAACTGTTTTTT
TRBD2	TRBV4-2	TRBJ2-3	.	CASSQDVGRNTDTQYF	TGTGCCAGCAGCCAGGACGTCGGGAGGAACACAGATACGCAGTATTTT
TRBD1	TRBV11-3	TRBJ2-7	.	CASSSGTGLLYEQYF	TGTGCCAGCAGCTCCGGGACAGGGCTCCTCTACGAGCAGTACTTC
.	TRBV7-8	TRBJ2-5	.	CASSQGLPSPQETQYF	TGTGCCAGCTCCCAGGGTCTCCCTAGTCCCCAAGAGACCCAGTACTTC
.	TRBV27	TRBJ2-5	.	CASSSSQETQYF	TGTGCCAGCAGTTCCTCCCAAGAGACCCAGTACTTC